A single sample is the source of the 16 T cell receptor beta chains below, sequenced in a study of cytomegalovirus exposure and HLA in healthy donors (dated by TCRdb to about 2017). The library was generated by the immunoSEQ multiplex PCR assay. For the multiplex PCR, a mixture combining 60 forward primers for TCR Vbeta segments and 13 reverse primers for TCR Jbeta segments was used. In its TCRdb copy, this immuneACCESS table keeps in-frame sequences only and misses some clones. Where compared with another copy, unresolved V genes explain less than half of these, and the others have no known cause. Per the sample table, the count is under 50,000 clones. The ten largest clonotypes hold roughly a sixth of the sample. Material for sequencing was PBMCs. These TCRs come from a male donor in good health and CMV-seronegative.

The genes are TRBV6-5 and TRBJ1-1, with D maybe TRBD1 (6 bases). Germline-derived CDR1 and CDR2 are MNHEY and SVGAGI. The CDR3 has 14 amino acids. Deletions cut 0 bases from V and 5 bases from J, with 10 bases between. The CDR3 here is CASSYSRGKTEAFF. The CDR3 DNA is TGTGCCAGCAGTTACTCTAGGGGGAAGACTGAAGCTTTCTTT.

This chain links TRBV9 with TRBJ2-7, with D tentatively TRBD2 (6 bases). Germline CDR1 reads SGDLS; CDR2 reads YYNGEE. Trimming removed 0 bases at V and 7 bases at J, with 11 bases between. This CDR3 has 13 amino acids. The CDR3 spells CASSVATAGEQYF. The DNA of the CDR3 is TGTGCCAGCAGCGTAGCTACCGCGGGGGAGCAGTACTTC.

The chain links TRBV6-5 to TRBJ1-5, with a possible D match to TRBD1 (6 bases). CDR1 and CDR2 from the germline V gene are MNHEY and SVGAGI. Trimming cost V 6 bases and J 3 bases, with 9 bases left between them. This CDR3 spans 13 amino acids. CDR3 nucleotide sequence: TGTGCCAGCAGATGGGGGCTCAATCAGCCCCAGCATTTT. Translated, it gives CASRWGLNQPQHF.

The V and J genes are TRBV4-1 and TRBJ1-1; possible D gene TRBD1, 5 bases. The CDR3 extends over 15 amino acids. The V and J ends lost 2 bases and 0 bases respectively, with 10 bases between them. Germline assignment: CDR1 MGHRA and CDR2 YSYEKL. In DNA form, the CDR3 reads TGCGCCAGCAGCCAATCTGGGGGGATGAACACTGAAGCTTTCTTT. Its translation is CASSQSGGMNTEAFF.

The chain combines TRBV7-2 with TRBJ1-5, with D possibly matching TRBD1 (6 bases). Deletions cut 6 bases from V and 2 bases from J, with 11 bases between. The V gene's germline CDR1 is SGHTA and CDR2 FQGNSA. The CDR3 loop spans 14 amino acids. CDR3 loop: CASSKRQGNQPQHF. DNA for the CDR3: TGTGCCAGCAGTAAACGACAGGGCAATCAGCCCCAGCATTTT.

V and J are TRBV30 and TRBJ1-2, with D uncertain. The V end was cut by 1 base, the J end by 3 bases, with 6 bases between. The germline CDR1 and CDR2 sequences are GTSNPN and SVGIG (reference sequence). The CDR3 loop spans 12 amino acids. The DNA of the CDR3 is TGTGCCTGGAGTGAAGGAGACTATGGCTACACCTTC. It yields the protein CAWSEGDYGYTF.

The V gene is TRBV30, the J gene TRBJ1-1; D possibly corresponds to TRBD1 (6 bases). The CDR3 sequence is 13 residues long. Germline V gene lookup returns CDR1 GTSNPN and CDR2 SVGIG (reference sequence). V was trimmed by 2 bases and J by 6 bases, leaving 13 bases between them. The CDR3 region has the DNA TGTGCCTGGAGTCGGCAGGGGAGTCCTGAAGCTTTCTTT. Translation: CAWSRQGSPEAFF.

J is TRBJ2-5 and V is TRBV2; TRBD2 aligns across 8 bases. Germline lookup yields CDR1 SNHLY and CDR2 FYNNEI. J lost 2 bases, V lost 5 bases, and 13 bases had no gene match. There are 17 residues in the CDR3. DNA of the CDR3: TGTGCCAGCAGTAACCCCTGGGCGGGGGGAGTACAAGAGACCCAGTACTTC. This gives the protein CASSNPWAGGVQETQYF.

This rearrangement joins TRBV19 to TRBJ1-5; tentatively, D is TRBD1 (6 bases). V was pared by 8 bases and J by 0 bases, with 14 bases between. Germline V gives CDR1 LNHDA, CDR2 SQIVND (reference sequence). There are 15 residues in the CDR3. The CDR3 coding sequence is TGTGCCAGTTCCATAGGACAGTATAGCAATCAGCCCCAGCATTTT. Its translation is CASSIGQYSNQPQHF.

V is TRBV5-1 and J is TRBJ1-3; 7 positions match TRBD1. CDR1 and CDR2 (germline): SGHRS, YFSETQ. This CDR3 comprises 16 residues. With 0 bases clipped from V and 5 bases from J, the junction kept 8 bases outside the gene matches. The CDR3 loop reads CASSLDSGGYRNTIYF. For the CDR3, the DNA is TGCGCCAGCAGCTTGGACTCAGGGGGGTATCGAAACACCATATATTTT.

The gene calls are TRBV13 and TRBJ2-7; weak D call: TRBD2 (7 bases). The germline V and J ends were trimmed by 8 bases and 3 bases, with 14 bases remaining between them. The CDR3 spans 13 residues. The germline V gene has CDR1 PRHDT and CDR2 FYEKMQ (reference sequence). The DNA for the CDR3 is TGTGCCAGCGCACTGCGGGGGCTCTACGAGCAGTACTTC. Protein sequence: CASALRGLYEQYF.

The CDR3 region is CACRTGNSNEQFF. Here the CDR3 DNA reads TGTGCCTGCAGGACAGGGAACAGCAATGAGCAGTTCTTC. This chain uses TRBV30 with TRBJ2-1; TRBD1 matches 8 bases. CDR1 is GTSNPN and CDR2 is SVGIG in the germline V gene (reference sequence). The CDR3 contains 13 residues. Germline trimming cut 6 bases from V and 6 bases from J; bases unmatched to any gene: 7.

This rearrangement joins TRBV6-5 to TRBJ1-2, with D tentatively TRBD1 (6 bases). The CDR3 sequence is 15 residues long. V lost 2 bases and J lost 8, with 18 bases in between. Germline CDR1 and CDR2: MNHEY and SVGAGI. CDR3 sequence (DNA): TGTGCCAGCAGTTACGGCGCCAGGGGAAGGGGGGGCTACACCTTC. The encoded protein is CASSYGARGRGGYTF.

The genes are TRBV6-5 and TRBJ2-2; 7 bases fit TRBD1. There are 13 residues in the CDR3. The V segment lost 2 bases and the J segment 9 bases; nucleotides outside the gene matches: 3. The germline gives CDR1 MNHEY, CDR2 SVGAGI. The CDR3 DNA reads TGTGCCAGCAGTTACGGACAGGCGAGGGAGCTGTTTTTT. Translation: CASSYGQARELFF.

This chain joins TRBV9 and TRBJ1-1, with D possibly matching TRBD1 (6 bases). Germline-derived CDR1 and CDR2 are SGDLS and YYNGEE. V shed 4 bases and J shed 1 base, with 14 bases lying between them. The CDR3 covers 15 residues. The DNA of the CDR3 is TGTGCCAGCAGCCATCTACAGGGCTCGAACACTGAAGCTTTCTTT. Protein sequence: CASSHLQGSNTEAFF.

This chain links TRBV5-5 with TRBJ1-4, with a tentative D call TRBD1 (5 bases). CDR3 length: 15 amino acids. From germline, CDR1 is SGHKS and CDR2 YYEKEE (reference sequence). The ends were cut back, 9 bases at V and 7 bases at J, with 22 bases in the middle. CDR3 in amino acids: CATSPTGTTFEKLFF. The CDR3 DNA reads TGTGCCACTTCCCCCACCGGGACTACCTTTGAAAAACTGTTTTTT.